The 27 T cell receptor beta chains presented below share a single source sample, sequenced in a study of blood T cell repertoires in COVID-19. Only in-frame clones appear in the TCRdb table, and some are missing; sequencing was by immunoSEQ multiplex PCR. This table has around 260,000 clones, more than 75% appearing once. Sequencing was carried out using peripheral blood. The receptors here all came from a woman in her forties who had recovered from COVID-19.

This clone was seen only once. The chain links TRBV7-2 to TRBJ1-3, with 9 bases aligning to TRBD1. Germline assignment: CDR1 SGHTA and CDR2 FQGNSA. V trimming: 4 bases; J trimming: 3 bases; junction bases outside the gene matches: 4. This CDR3 region has 15 residues. CDR3 in amino acids: CASSSGTGLGNTIYF. In DNA form, the CDR3 reads TGTGCCAGCAGCTCAGGGACAGGGCTTGGAAACACCATATATTTT.

The chain employs TRBV6-5 and TRBJ1-2; the match to TRBD1 covers 7 bases. The CDR3 is 14 residues long. The V gene end was trimmed by 6 bases and the J gene end by 3 bases; junction bases not matched to a gene: 7. Per germline, CDR1 MNHEY and CDR2 SVGAGI. In DNA form, the CDR3 reads TGTGCCAGCAGGGAGTGGACAGGCGACTATGGCTACACCTTC. This translates into CASREWTGDYGYTF.

The chain employs TRBV19 and TRBJ2-1; no definite D call. V shed 5 bases and J shed 0 bases, with 11 bases lying between them. CDR1 and CDR2 from the germline V gene are LNHDA and SQIVND (reference sequence). CDR3 length: 15 residues. The CDR3, as DNA: TGTGCCAGTAGTTATGGAGTAAGCTCCTACAATGAGCAGTTCTTC. Translated, it gives CASSYGVSSYNEQFF.

J is TRBJ2-7 and V is TRBV7-2, with TRBD2 matching over 12 bases. The CDR3 length is 15 residues. CDR1 is SGHTA, CDR2 FQGNSA, per germline. V was clipped by 2 bases and J by 2 bases; unmatched bases: 1. CDR3 coding DNA: TGTGCCAGCAGCTTACTAGCGGGGGGGACCTACGAGCAGTACTTC. Encoded protein: CASSLLAGGTYEQYF.

This sequence joins TRBV29-1 and TRBJ1-2; no clear D. Trimming took off 6 bases at V and 11 bases at J, with 7 bases between the two ends. The CDR3 has 8 residues. Germline CDR1 is SQVTM and CDR2 is ANQGSEA. DNA for the CDR3: TGCAGCGTGGGGAGTTACACCTTC. Translation gives CSVGSYTF.

The chain has TRBV9 and TRBJ2-7; TRBD2 matches 7 bases. Germline assignment: CDR1 SGDLS and CDR2 YYNGEE. Unmatched junction bases numbered 6, after V lost 0 bases and J lost 0 bases. The CDR3 totals 16 residues. The CDR3 nucleotides read TGTGCCAGCAGCGTAGATGGGGCGGGAGTCTCCTACGAGCAGTACTTC. It is translated as CASSVDGAGVSYEQYF.

V and J are TRBV10-3 and TRBJ1-2, with TRBD1 matching over 10 bases. CDR3 size: 19 residues. Germline V CDR1 and CDR2: ENHRY, SYGVKD. Losses at the gene ends were 7 bases for V and 0 bases for J; bases not matched to a gene: 17. The CDR3 nucleotides are TGTGCCATCATCAGTGGGGGGGGACAGGGGTCTCCCCCTAACTATGGCTACACCTTC. Translation gives CAIISGGGQGSPPNYGYTF.

The DNA of the CDR3 is TGTGCCAGAGAAAGGAGAGGGGGCGTCGGCAATCAGCCCCAGCATTTT. Its protein is CARERRGGVGNQPQHF. This sequence joins TRBV7-3 and TRBJ1-5, with 7 bases identical to TRBD1. Germline V gene lookup returns CDR1 SGHTA and CDR2 FQGTGA. CDR3 length: 16 amino acids. The junction had 13 bases not matched to a gene; V was cut back by 9 bases and J by 2 bases.

J is TRBJ2-7 and V is TRBV4-2, with TRBD2 as a possible D gene (6 bases). In germline, CDR1 is LGHNA, CDR2 YNFKEQ. The V and J ends lost 1 base and 2 bases respectively, with 12 bases between them. The CDR3 length is 15 residues. CDR3 protein: CASSQVGGPPYEQYF. The CDR3 DNA reads TGTGCCAGCAGCCAAGTGGGGGGTCCCCCCTACGAGCAGTACTTC.

The genes are TRBV19 and TRBJ1-4, with 7 bases matching TRBD1. CDR1 is LNHDA, CDR2 SQIVND, per germline (reference sequence). The CDR3 consists of 15 residues. Trimming cost V 5 bases and J 8 bases; bases outside gene matches: 11. In DNA form, the CDR3 reads TGTGCCAGTAGTTCACAGGGGCCCTCGAGCGAAAAACTGTTTTTT. This translates into CASSSQGPSSEKLFF.

The rearrangement joins TRBV4-3 to TRBJ1-2; D might be TRBD1 (6 bases). CDR3 size: 14 residues. Trimming cost V 3 bases and J 3 bases, with 11 bases left between them. Per the germline V gene, CDR1 is LGHNA and CDR2 is YSLEER. CDR3: CASSQGTTDYGYTF. The CDR3 bases are TGCGCCAGCAGCCAGGGGACAACCGACTATGGCTACACCTTC.

This rearrangement joins TRBV6-5 to TRBJ2-7, with D tentatively TRBD1 (6 bases). Trimming shortened V by 5 bases and J by 10 bases, and 21 bases separated the two germline ends. The CDR3 has 14 residues. Looked up from germline, CDR1 is MNHEY and CDR2 is SVGAGI. DNA for the CDR3: TGTGCCAGCAGTCGTCCACAGGGCCAAGATAACCAGTACTTC. Amino acid sequence: CASSRPQGQDNQYF.

This clone was recorded only once. This chain joins TRBV30 and TRBJ1-2; 7 bases are a match to TRBD1. The germline V gene encodes CDR1 GTSNPN and CDR2 SVGIG (reference sequence). The junction had 11 bases not matched to a gene; V was cut back by 7 bases and J by 0 bases. CDR3 size: 15 residues. CDR3 DNA: TGTGCCTCCCCGGACAGGACATACTCTAACTATGGCTACACCTTC. It translates to CASPDRTYSNYGYTF.

The chain couples TRBV7-9 to TRBJ2-1; 9 positions match TRBD1. The V gene's germline CDR1 is SEHNR and CDR2 FQNEAQ (reference sequence). The CDR3 has 16 amino acids. Trimming cost V 5 bases and J 7 bases; bases outside gene matches: 12. The CDR3 DNA reads TGTGCCAGCAGCCCCCGGTGGGACAGGGTTGGAAATGAGCAGTTCTTC. Amino acid sequence: CASSPRWDRVGNEQFF.

The chain combines TRBV10-3 with TRBJ2-5, with 9 nucleotides matching TRBD2. From germline, CDR1 is ENHRY and CDR2 SYGVKD. CDR3 length: 14 residues. The V gene end was trimmed by 3 bases and the J gene end by 9 bases; junction bases not matched to a gene: 8. This CDR3 is CAISDQLAGWAQYF. The CDR3 DNA reads as TGTGCCATCAGTGATCAACTAGCGGGTTGGGCCCAGTACTTC.

The chain combines TRBV9 with TRBJ1-6, with D tentatively TRBD1 (6 bases). The CDR3 is 16 residues long. Trimming left V 1 base short and J 0 bases short, with 8 bases between. CDR1 is SGDLS, CDR2 YYNGEE, per germline. CDR3 residues: CASSVSDSSYNSPLHF. The CDR3, as DNA: TGTGCCAGCAGCGTATCGGACAGCTCCTATAATTCACCCCTCCACTTT.

V is TRBV10-2 and J is TRBJ2-1; D not resolved. CDR3 size: 15 residues. The V and J ends lost 5 bases and 0 bases respectively, with 11 bases between them. Per germline, CDR1 WSHSY and CDR2 SAAADI. Here the CDR3 reads CASSPDSSSYNEQFF. In DNA, the CDR3 is TGCGCCAGCAGTCCTGACTCGAGCTCCTACAATGAGCAGTTCTTC.

The chain combines TRBV10-3 with TRBJ2-2; 9 positions match TRBD2. J lost 5 bases, V lost 6 bases, and 7 bases had no gene match. The CDR3 length is 15 residues. CDR1 and CDR2 (germline): ENHRY, SYGVKD. The chain's CDR3 is CAIRGAGGRTGELFF. DNA for the CDR3: TGTGCCATCAGGGGAGCGGGGGGCCGGACCGGGGAGCTGTTTTTT.

The chain employs TRBV28 and TRBJ1-2; 10 nucleotides match TRBD1. The J segment lost 4 bases and the V segment lost 6 bases, leaving 2 bases of the junction unmatched. Germline assignment: CDR1 MDHEN and CDR2 SYDVKM. CDR3 length: 13 residues. As DNA, the CDR3 is TGTGCCAGCAGGGGGACAGGGGCCTATGGCTACACCTTC. It is translated as CASRGTGAYGYTF.

The chain recombines TRBV12-5 with TRBJ2-7, with D uncertain. V shed 6 bases and J shed 0 bases, with 6 bases lying between them. The CDR3 runs 12 residues. Looked up from germline, CDR1 is LGHNT and CDR2 is FRNRAP. CDR3 residues: CASGRVSYEQYF. The CDR3 DNA follows: TGTGCTAGTGGACGGGTCTCCTACGAGCAGTACTTC.

Turning to this clone: This sample includes further DNA sequences coding for the same CDR3. The chain joins TRBV5-1 to TRBJ1-2, with 7 bases identical to TRBD1. V shed 3 bases and J 6 bases; nucleotides not matched to a gene: 5. Germline lookup yields CDR1 SGHRS and CDR2 YFSETQ. The CDR3 is 13 amino acids. CDR3: CASSSQGGDGYTF. CDR3 in DNA: TGCGCCAGCAGCTCCCAGGGGGGTGATGGCTACACCTTC.

The CDR3 here is CASSLGAEPLTGANVLTF. The DNA of the CDR3 is TGTGCCAGCAGCTTGGGGGCAGAGCCTCTTACTGGGGCCAACGTCCTGACTTTC. This sequence joins TRBV5-4 and TRBJ2-6, with D uncertain. The CDR3 sequence is 18 residues long. Germline values: CDR1 SGHNT, CDR2 YYREEE (reference sequence). V shed 0 bases and J shed 2 bases, with 15 bases lying between them.

V and J are TRBV30 and TRBJ1-6, with D possibly matching TRBD1 (6 bases). V was shortened by 3 bases and J by 2 bases, with 11 bases between the two germline ends. CDR3 size: 15 residues. From germline, CDR1 is GTSNPN and CDR2 SVGIG (reference sequence). The CDR3 DNA reads TGTGCCTGGAGGTGGGGGCTGACCTATAATTCACCCCTCCACTTT. This gives the protein CAWRWGLTYNSPLHF.

This clone appeared once. The rearrangement uses TRBV2 and TRBJ1-1; weak D call: TRBD1 (6 bases). The CDR3 length is 13 residues. Trimming pared 8 bases from V and 3 bases from J, leaving 13 bases between. Looked up from germline, CDR1 is SNHLY and CDR2 is FYNNEI. Here the CDR3 reads CASGGQIDTEAFF. CDR3 sequence (DNA): TGTGCCAGCGGGGGACAAATCGACACTGAAGCTTTCTTT.

V usage is TRBV15 and J usage is TRBJ1-2; a weak D match, TRBD1 (6 bases). The V gene lost 0 bases and the J gene lost 4 bases, with 18 bases spanning the gap. The V gene's germline CDR1 is LNHNV and CDR2 YYDKDF (reference sequence). There are 17 residues in the CDR3. This chain's CDR3 is CATSRESGSSGAYGYTF. The DNA of the CDR3 is TGTGCCACCAGCAGAGAGTCAGGCTCGTCAGGGGCCTATGGCTACACCTTC.

This clone occurred a few times. The V and J genes are TRBV11-3 and TRBJ2-3; no firm D call. Germline assignment: CDR1 SGHNT and CDR2 YENEEA. Deletions cut 0 bases from V and 1 base from J, with 5 bases between. This CDR3 is built from 14 residues. CDR3 nucleotides: TGTGCCAGCAGCTTAGAGGGCGGCACAGATACGCAGTATTTT. Translating it yields CASSLEGGTDTQYF.

The chain recombines TRBV19 with TRBJ1-1; 8 bases fit TRBD1. This CDR3 is 14 amino acids long. The J segment lost 5 bases and the V segment lost 6 bases, leaving 8 bases of the junction unmatched. The germline V gene has CDR1 LNHDA and CDR2 SQIVND (reference sequence). CDR3 sequence: CASRTQGAGTEAFF. The CDR3 coding sequence is TGTGCCAGTAGAACGCAGGGGGCTGGGACTGAAGCTTTCTTT. The variable domain in full, completed from reference TRBV19 and TRBJ1-1, reads DGGITQSPKYLFRKEGQNVTLSCEQNLNHDAMYWYRQDPGQGLRLIYYSQIVNDFQKGDIAEGYSVSREKKESFPLTVTSAQKNPTAFYLCASRTQGAGTEAFFGQGTRLTVV.